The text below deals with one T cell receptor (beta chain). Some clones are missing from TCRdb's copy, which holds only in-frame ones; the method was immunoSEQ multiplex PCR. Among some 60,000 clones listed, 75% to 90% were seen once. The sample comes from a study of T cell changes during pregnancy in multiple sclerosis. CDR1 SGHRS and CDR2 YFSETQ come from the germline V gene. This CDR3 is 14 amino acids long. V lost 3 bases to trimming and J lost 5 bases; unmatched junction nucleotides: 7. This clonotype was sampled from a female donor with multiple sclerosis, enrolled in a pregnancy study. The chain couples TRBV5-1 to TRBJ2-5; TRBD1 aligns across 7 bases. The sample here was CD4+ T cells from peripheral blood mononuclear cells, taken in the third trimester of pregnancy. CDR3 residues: CASSYDRVGETQYF. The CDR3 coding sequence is TGCGCCAGCAGCTATGACAGGGTCGGGGAGACCCAGTACTTC.